These T cell receptor beta chains were read from a single sample in a study of cytomegalovirus exposure and HLA in healthy donors. Assay used: immunoSEQ multiplex PCR; TCRdb lists only in-frame clones, some missing. There are 150,000 to 200,000 clones in the sample; around 81% occur only once, and under 2.5% lies in the top ten. Source material: PBMCs. These receptors all come from a woman aged 25 to 45 in good health and CMV-seronegative. CDR3s include the opening cysteine and the closing phenylalanine or tryptophan. The D gene is left open where the match is weak. A clone size is listed for some rows: how often the clone was seen (once, few, many), or a class if it is expanded.

len: 16
j_gene: TRBJ2-1
abundance: few
d_gene: TRBD2
v_gene: TRBV5-1
CDR3nt: TGCGCCAGCAGGTTGGGAGCGCTAGCGGGCTACAATGAGCAGTTCTTC
CDR3aa: CASRLGALAGYNEQFF

len: 16
j_gene: TRBJ2-6
abundance: NA
d_gene: NA
v_gene: TRBV14
CDR3nt: TGTGCCAGCAGCCAGACCAGGGCTATGGGGGCCAACGTCCTGACTTTC
CDR3aa: CASSQTRAMGANVLTF

len: 12
j_gene: TRBJ1-5
abundance: NA
d_gene: NA
v_gene: TRBV5-8
CDR3nt: TGTGCCAGCAGCAGGAGGGCCCAGCCCCAGCATTTT
CDR3aa: CASSRRAQPQHF

len: 15
j_gene: TRBJ2-2
abundance: NA
d_gene: TRBD1
v_gene: TRBV5-1
CDR3nt: TGCGCCAGCAGCGACGACAGGGACGGCACCGGGGAGCTGTTTTTT
CDR3aa: CASSDDRDGTGELFF

len: 14
j_gene: TRBJ2-7
abundance: NA
d_gene: TRBD2
v_gene: TRBV30
CDR3nt: TGTGCCTGGAGACTCAACGGGGGGACCCACGAGCAGTACTTC
CDR3aa: CAWRLNGGTHEQYF

len: 17
j_gene: TRBJ1-5
abundance: NA
d_gene: TRBD1
v_gene: TRBV19
CDR3nt: TGTGCCAGTTGTCCCTTAAACAGGGGGCGATCGGATCAGCCCCAGCATTTT
CDR3aa: CASCPLNRGRSDQPQHF

len: 13
j_gene: TRBJ2-7
abundance: few
d_gene: TRBD1
v_gene: TRBV2
CDR3nt: TGTGCCAGCAGTGATGAGGGGGCGGACGAGCAGTACTTC
CDR3aa: CASSDEGADEQYF

len: 16
j_gene: TRBJ2-2
abundance: NA
d_gene: NA
v_gene: TRBV5-1
CDR3nt: TGCGCCAGCAGGGTTCGGGGCGCGACTAGCACCGGGGAGCTGTTTTTT
CDR3aa: CASRVRGATSTGELFF

len: 14
j_gene: TRBJ1-1
abundance: NA
d_gene: NA
v_gene: TRBV11-2
CDR3nt: TGTGCCAGCAGCTTAGTAGGGGGGAACACTGAAGCTTTCTTT
CDR3aa: CASSLVGGNTEAFF

len: 15
j_gene: TRBJ1-6
abundance: NA
d_gene: NA
v_gene: TRBV28
CDR3nt: TGTGCCAGCAGTTTCCAGGGGCTTCGGGTTTCACCCCTCCACTTT
CDR3aa: CASSFQGLRVSPLHF

len: 12
j_gene: TRBJ2-7
abundance: NA
d_gene: NA
v_gene: TRBV10-2
CDR3nt: TGCGCCAGCAGTGGACAGCGTCGGGAGCAGTACTTC
CDR3aa: CASSGQRREQYF

len: 15
j_gene: TRBJ2-1
abundance: NA
d_gene: TRBD2
v_gene: TRBV19
CDR3nt: TGTGCCAGTAGACTAGCGGTACACTCCTACAATGAGCAGTTCTTC
CDR3aa: CASRLAVHSYNEQFF

len: 16
j_gene: TRBJ2-1
abundance: NA
d_gene: NA
v_gene: TRBV7-2
CDR3nt: TGTGCCAGCAGCTCGCGGGCCCTATCCTCCTACAATGAGCAGTTCTTC
CDR3aa: CASSSRALSSYNEQFF

len: 15
j_gene: TRBJ2-7
abundance: NA
d_gene: NA
v_gene: TRBV5-6
CDR3nt: TGTGCCAGCAGCTTGGGGCCGACAGGCCGTTACGAGCAGTACTTC
CDR3aa: CASSLGPTGRYEQYF

len: 14
j_gene: TRBJ2-3
abundance: NA
d_gene: TRBD2
v_gene: TRBV5-1
CDR3nt: TGCGCCAGCAGGACTAGCGGTGTCTCAGATACGCAGTATTTT
CDR3aa: CASRTSGVSDTQYF

len: 15
j_gene: TRBJ1-6
abundance: NA
d_gene: NA
v_gene: TRBV6-1
CDR3nt: TGTGCCAGCAGTGTACAGGGATCCTATAATTCACCCCTCCACTTT
CDR3aa: CASSVQGSYNSPLHF

len: 15
j_gene: TRBJ2-1
abundance: NA
d_gene: TRBD2
v_gene: TRBV11-3
CDR3nt: TGTGCCAGCAGCTTTCGGCTAGCGGGGTACAATGAGCAGTTCTTC
CDR3aa: CASSFRLAGYNEQFF

len: 13
j_gene: TRBJ2-2
abundance: NA
d_gene: TRBD1
v_gene: TRBV7-2
CDR3nt: TGTGCCACCTTGGGACAGGGTGGCGGGGAGCTGTTTTTT
CDR3aa: CATLGQGGGELFF

len: 15
j_gene: TRBJ1-4
abundance: few
d_gene: NA
v_gene: TRBV4-3
CDR3nt: TGCGCCAGCAGCCAAGATGGGACTAATAATGAAAAACTGTTTTTT
CDR3aa: CASSQDGTNNEKLFF

len: 14
j_gene: TRBJ1-5
abundance: few
d_gene: NA
v_gene: TRBV6-5
CDR3nt: TGTGCCAGCAGTTTGTCCGAGAGCAATCAGCCCCAGCATTTT
CDR3aa: CASSLSESNQPQHF

len: 15
j_gene: TRBJ2-1
abundance: NA
d_gene: NA
v_gene: TRBV30
CDR3nt: TGTGCCTGGATCTTTCCAGGGGCTAGCAAGAATGAGCAGTTCTTC
CDR3aa: CAWIFPGASKNEQFF

len: 16
j_gene: TRBJ2-5
abundance: NA
d_gene: TRBD2
v_gene: TRBV2
CDR3nt: TGTGCCAGCACGCCTACGGGACTAGCGGTACAAGAGACCCAGTACTTC
CDR3aa: CASTPTGLAVQETQYF

len: 17
j_gene: TRBJ1-6
abundance: NA
d_gene: NA
v_gene: TRBV7-2
CDR3nt: TGTGCCAGCAGCTACGGGGGGTCAGCCATTAGAAATTCACCCCTCCACTTT
CDR3aa: CASSYGGSAIRNSPLHF

len: 11
j_gene: TRBJ2-7
abundance: NA
d_gene: NA
v_gene: TRBV20-1
CDR3nt: TGCAGTGCTGGGGGCCTGTACGAGCAGTACTTC
CDR3aa: CSAGGLYEQYF

len: 13
j_gene: TRBJ1-2
abundance: NA
d_gene: NA
v_gene: TRBV18
CDR3nt: TGTGCCAGCTCACCACCACAGGGTGATGGCTACACCTTC
CDR3aa: CASSPPQGDGYTF

len: 14
j_gene: TRBJ1-3
abundance: NA
d_gene: NA
v_gene: TRBV14
CDR3nt: TGTGCCAGCAGCCGAGACAGATCTGGAAACACCATATATTTT
CDR3aa: CASSRDRSGNTIYF

len: 18
j_gene: TRBJ2-2
abundance: NA
d_gene: TRBD2
v_gene: TRBV5-1
CDR3nt: TGCGCCAGCAGCTTGGTGACAGGGACTAGCGGGAAGACCGGGGAGCTGTTTTTT
CDR3aa: CASSLVTGTSGKTGELFF

len: 17
j_gene: TRBJ2-3
abundance: once
d_gene: TRBD1
v_gene: TRBV4-2
CDR3nt: TGTGCCAGCAGCCAAGAGTACAGGGGGCGAGGCACAGATACGCAGTATTTT
CDR3aa: CASSQEYRGRGTDTQYF

len: 16
j_gene: TRBJ2-3
abundance: NA
d_gene: TRBD2
v_gene: TRBV19
CDR3nt: TGTGCCAGTAGTATCGGTACCGGGAGGGACCCAGATACGCAGTATTTT
CDR3aa: CASSIGTGRDPDTQYF

len: 16
j_gene: TRBJ2-1
abundance: NA
d_gene: TRBD1
v_gene: TRBV19
CDR3nt: TGTGCCAGTAGTATGGGGAACAGGGGGCGAAACAATGAGCAGTTCTTC
CDR3aa: CASSMGNRGRNNEQFF

len: 16
j_gene: TRBJ2-3
abundance: NA
d_gene: TRBD2
v_gene: TRBV10-3
CDR3nt: TGTGCCATCAGTGGGACTAGCGGGGGCCAGGCAGATACGCAGTATTTT
CDR3aa: CAISGTSGGQADTQYF

len: 14
j_gene: TRBJ1-1
abundance: once
d_gene: NA
v_gene: TRBV28
CDR3nt: TGTGCCAGCACCCCCCCCGGGAAGAACACTGAAGCTTTCTTT
CDR3aa: CASTPPGKNTEAFF

len: 13
j_gene: TRBJ1-1
abundance: NA
d_gene: TRBD1
v_gene: TRBV10-1
CDR3nt: TGCGCCAGCAGTTCGGACAGGGGCACTGAAGCTTTCTTT
CDR3aa: CASSSDRGTEAFF

len: 14
j_gene: TRBJ2-3
abundance: NA
d_gene: TRBD1
v_gene: TRBV18
CDR3nt: TGTGCCAGCTCACCTGGACAGGTCACAGATACGCAGTATTTT
CDR3aa: CASSPGQVTDTQYF

len: 15
j_gene: TRBJ2-1
abundance: once
d_gene: NA
v_gene: TRBV27
CDR3nt: TGTGCCAGCAGTTTTGGGAGTTGGGGTTACAATGAGCAGTTCTTC
CDR3aa: CASSFGSWGYNEQFF

len: 15
j_gene: TRBJ1-1
abundance: once
d_gene: NA
v_gene: TRBV5-6
CDR3nt: TGTGCCAGCAGCTTGTCGCCAGGGATGAACACTGAAGCTTTCTTT
CDR3aa: CASSLSPGMNTEAFF

len: 16
j_gene: TRBJ2-1
abundance: NA
d_gene: TRBD1
v_gene: TRBV5-6
CDR3nt: TGTGCCAGCAGCCACTGGGGACAGGTACCCTACAATGAGCAGTTCTTC
CDR3aa: CASSHWGQVPYNEQFF